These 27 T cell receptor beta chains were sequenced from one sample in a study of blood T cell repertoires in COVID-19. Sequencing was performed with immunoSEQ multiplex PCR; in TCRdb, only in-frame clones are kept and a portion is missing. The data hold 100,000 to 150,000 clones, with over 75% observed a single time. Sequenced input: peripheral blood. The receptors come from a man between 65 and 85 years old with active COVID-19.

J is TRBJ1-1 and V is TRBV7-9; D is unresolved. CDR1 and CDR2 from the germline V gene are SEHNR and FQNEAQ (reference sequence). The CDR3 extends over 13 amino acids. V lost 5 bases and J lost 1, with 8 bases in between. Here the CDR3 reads CASSVQPNTEAFF. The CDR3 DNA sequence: TGTGCCAGCAGCGTACAGCCGAACACTGAAGCTTTCTTT. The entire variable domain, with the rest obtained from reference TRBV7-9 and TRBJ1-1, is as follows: DTGVSQNPRHKITKRGQNVTFRCDPISEHNRLYWYRQTLGQGPEFLTYFQNEAQLEKSRLLSDRFSAERPKGSFSTLEIQRTEQGDSAMYLCASSVQPNTEAFFGQGTRLTVV.

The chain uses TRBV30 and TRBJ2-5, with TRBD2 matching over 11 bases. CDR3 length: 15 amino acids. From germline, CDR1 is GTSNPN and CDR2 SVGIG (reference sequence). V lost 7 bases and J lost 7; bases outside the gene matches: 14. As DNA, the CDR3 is TGTGCCTCAAACCTCGGGACTAGCGGCAGCGGGACCCAGTACTTC. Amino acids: CASNLGTSGSGTQYF. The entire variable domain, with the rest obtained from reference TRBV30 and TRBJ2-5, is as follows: SQTIHQWPATLVQPVGSPLSLECTVEGTSNPNLYWYRQAAGRGLQLLFYSVGIGQISSEVPQNLSASRPQDRQFILSSKKLLLSDSGFYLCASNLGTSGSGTQYFGPGTRLLVL.

CDR3 nucleotide sequence: TGTGCCAGCAGTTTTAGTAGCGGAATCTACAATGAGCAGTTCTTC. This encodes CASSFSSGIYNEQFF. The chain employs TRBV28 and TRBJ2-1; D possibly corresponds to TRBD2 (6 bases). Germline V lookup: CDR1 MDHEN, CDR2 SYDVKM. The CDR3 runs to 15 residues. V lost 3 bases, J lost 3 bases, and 12 bases lay in between.

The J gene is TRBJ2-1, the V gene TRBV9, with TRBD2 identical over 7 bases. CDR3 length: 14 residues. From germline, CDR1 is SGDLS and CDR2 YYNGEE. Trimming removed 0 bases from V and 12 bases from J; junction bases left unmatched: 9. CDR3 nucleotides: TGTGCCAGCAGCGTAGACAGACTAGCAGTAGGGCAGTTCTTC. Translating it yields CASSVDRLAVGQFF.

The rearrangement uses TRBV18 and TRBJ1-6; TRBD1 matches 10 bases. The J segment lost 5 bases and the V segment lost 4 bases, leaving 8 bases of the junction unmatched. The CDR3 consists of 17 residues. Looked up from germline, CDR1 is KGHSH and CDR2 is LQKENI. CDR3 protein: CASSRRDRGNDNSPLHF. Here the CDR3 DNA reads TGTGCCAGCTCACGACGGGACAGGGGAAACGATAATTCACCCCTCCACTTT.

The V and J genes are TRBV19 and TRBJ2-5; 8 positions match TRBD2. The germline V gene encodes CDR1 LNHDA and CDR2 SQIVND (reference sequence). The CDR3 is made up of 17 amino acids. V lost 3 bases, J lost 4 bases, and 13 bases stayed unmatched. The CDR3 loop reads CASSIQAGVLRGETQYF. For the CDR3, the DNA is TGTGCCAGTAGTATCCAAGCGGGAGTATTACGGGGAGAGACCCAGTACTTC.

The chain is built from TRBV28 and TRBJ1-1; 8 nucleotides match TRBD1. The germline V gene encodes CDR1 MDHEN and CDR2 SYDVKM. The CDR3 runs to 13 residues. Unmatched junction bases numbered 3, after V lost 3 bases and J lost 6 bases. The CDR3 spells CASSLQQGAEAFF. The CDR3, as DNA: TGTGCCAGCAGTTTGCAACAGGGGGCTGAAGCTTTCTTT.

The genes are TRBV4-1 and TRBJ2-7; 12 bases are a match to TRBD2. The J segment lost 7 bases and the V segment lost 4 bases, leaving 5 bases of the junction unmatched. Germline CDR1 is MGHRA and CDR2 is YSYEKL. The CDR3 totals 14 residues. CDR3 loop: CASSPGLAGWEQYF. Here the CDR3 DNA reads TGCGCCAGCAGCCCCGGACTAGCGGGATGGGAGCAGTACTTC.

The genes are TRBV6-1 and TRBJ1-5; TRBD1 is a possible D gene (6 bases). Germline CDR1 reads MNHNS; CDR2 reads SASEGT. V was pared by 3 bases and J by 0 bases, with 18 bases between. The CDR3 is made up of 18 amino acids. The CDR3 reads CASSDRGIIIYSNQPQHF. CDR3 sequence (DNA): TGTGCCAGCAGTGATAGGGGGATCATAATTTATAGCAATCAGCCCCAGCATTTT.

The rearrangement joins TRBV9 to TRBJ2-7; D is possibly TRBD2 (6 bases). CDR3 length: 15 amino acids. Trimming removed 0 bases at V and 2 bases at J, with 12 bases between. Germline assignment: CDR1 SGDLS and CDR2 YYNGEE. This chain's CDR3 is CASSVGSGAAYEQYF. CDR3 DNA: TGTGCCAGCAGCGTAGGTAGCGGAGCCGCCTACGAGCAGTACTTC.

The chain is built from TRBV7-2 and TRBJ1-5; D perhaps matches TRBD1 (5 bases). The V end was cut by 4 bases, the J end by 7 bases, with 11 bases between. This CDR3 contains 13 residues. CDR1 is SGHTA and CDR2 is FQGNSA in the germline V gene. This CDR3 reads CASSSQWGQPQHF. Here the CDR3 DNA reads TGTGCCAGCAGCTCCCAATGGGGCCAGCCCCAGCATTTT.

The CDR3: CASSHSVGAAQETQYF. Written as DNA, the CDR3 is TGCGCCAGCAGCCACTCTGTTGGGGCTGCTCAAGAGACCCAGTACTTC. The chain joins TRBV4-1 to TRBJ2-5, with TRBD1 as a possible D gene (5 bases). This CDR3 region has 16 residues. CDR1 is MGHRA and CDR2 is YSYEKL in the germline V gene. The V and J ends lost 3 bases and 2 bases respectively, with 16 bases between them.

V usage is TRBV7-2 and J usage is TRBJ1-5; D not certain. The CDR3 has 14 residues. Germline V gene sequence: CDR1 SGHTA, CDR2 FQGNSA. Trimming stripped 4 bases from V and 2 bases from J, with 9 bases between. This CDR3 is CASSYPGGNQPQHF. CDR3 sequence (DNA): TGTGCCAGCAGCTACCCCGGGGGCAATCAGCCCCAGCATTTT. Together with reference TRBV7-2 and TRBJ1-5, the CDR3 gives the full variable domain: GAGVSQSPSNKVTEKGKDVELRCDPISGHTALYWYRQSLGQGLEFLIYFQGNSAPDKSGLPSDRFSAERTGGSVSTLTIQRTQQEDSAVYLCASSYPGGNQPQHFGDGTRLSIL.

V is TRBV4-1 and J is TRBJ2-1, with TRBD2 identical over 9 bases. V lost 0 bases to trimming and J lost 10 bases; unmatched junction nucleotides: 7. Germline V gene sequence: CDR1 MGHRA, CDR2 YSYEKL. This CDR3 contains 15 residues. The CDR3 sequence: CASSQDSGTSTEQFF. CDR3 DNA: TGCGCCAGCAGCCAAGATAGTGGGACTAGCACCGAGCAGTTCTTC.

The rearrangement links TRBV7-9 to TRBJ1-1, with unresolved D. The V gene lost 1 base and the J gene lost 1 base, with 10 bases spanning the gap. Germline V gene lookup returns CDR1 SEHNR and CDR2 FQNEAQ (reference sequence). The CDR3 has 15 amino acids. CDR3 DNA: TGTGCCAGCAGCTTAGGGGCCCCCCGGAACACTGAAGCTTTCTTT. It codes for CASSLGAPRNTEAFF.

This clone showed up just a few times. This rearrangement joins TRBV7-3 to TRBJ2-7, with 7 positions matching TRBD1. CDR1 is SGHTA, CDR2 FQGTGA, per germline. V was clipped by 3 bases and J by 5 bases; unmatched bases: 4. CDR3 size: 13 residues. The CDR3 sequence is CASSLDRLNEQYF. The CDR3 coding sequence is TGTGCCAGCAGCTTGGACAGGTTAAACGAGCAGTACTTC. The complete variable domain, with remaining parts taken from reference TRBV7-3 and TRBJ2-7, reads GAGVSQTPSNKVTEKGKYVELRCDPISGHTALYWYRQSLGQGPEFLIYFQGTGAADDSGLPNDRFFAVRPEGSVSTLKIQRTERGDSAVYLCASSLDRLNEQYFGPGTRLTVT.

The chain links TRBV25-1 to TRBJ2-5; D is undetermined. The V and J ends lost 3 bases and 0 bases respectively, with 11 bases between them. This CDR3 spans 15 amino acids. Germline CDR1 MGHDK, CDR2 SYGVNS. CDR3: CASSDSRFDQETQYF. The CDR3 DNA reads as TGTGCCAGCAGTGATTCCAGGTTTGACCAAGAGACCCAGTACTTC.

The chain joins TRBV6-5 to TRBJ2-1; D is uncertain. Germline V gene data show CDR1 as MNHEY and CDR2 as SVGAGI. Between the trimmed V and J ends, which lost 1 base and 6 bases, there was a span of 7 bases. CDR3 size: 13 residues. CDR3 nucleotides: TGTGCCAGCAGTTACTTGGGCGCCAATGAGCAGTTCTTC. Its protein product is CASSYLGANEQFF.

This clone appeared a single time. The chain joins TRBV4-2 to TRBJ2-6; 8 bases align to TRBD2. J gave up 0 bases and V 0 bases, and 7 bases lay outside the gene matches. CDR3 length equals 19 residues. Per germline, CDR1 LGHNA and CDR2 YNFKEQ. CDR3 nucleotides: TGTGCCAGCAGCCAAGAATCCCCGAGCGGGAGCTCTGGGGCCAACGTCCTGACTTTC. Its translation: CASSQESPSGSSGANVLTF.

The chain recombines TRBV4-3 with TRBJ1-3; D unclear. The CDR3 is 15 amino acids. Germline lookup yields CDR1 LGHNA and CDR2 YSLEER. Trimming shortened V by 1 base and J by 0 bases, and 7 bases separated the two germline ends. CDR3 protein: CASSQAASSGNTIYF. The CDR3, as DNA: TGCGCCAGCAGCCAAGCCGCGTCCTCTGGAAACACCATATATTTT.

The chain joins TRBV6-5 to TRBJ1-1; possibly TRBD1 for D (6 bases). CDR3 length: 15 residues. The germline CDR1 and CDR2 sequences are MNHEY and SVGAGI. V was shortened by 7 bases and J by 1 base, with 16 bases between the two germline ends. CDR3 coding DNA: TGTGCCAGCAACGAATTGACAGGAGAGAACACTGAAGCTTTCTTT. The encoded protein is CASNELTGENTEAFF.

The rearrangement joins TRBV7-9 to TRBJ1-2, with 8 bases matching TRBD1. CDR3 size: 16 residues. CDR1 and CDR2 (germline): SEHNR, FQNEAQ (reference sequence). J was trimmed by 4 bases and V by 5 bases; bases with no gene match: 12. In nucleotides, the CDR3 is TGTGCCAGCAGCCATGCCGCGGACAGGGCTAGCTATGGCTACACCTTC. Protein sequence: CASSHAADRASYGYTF.

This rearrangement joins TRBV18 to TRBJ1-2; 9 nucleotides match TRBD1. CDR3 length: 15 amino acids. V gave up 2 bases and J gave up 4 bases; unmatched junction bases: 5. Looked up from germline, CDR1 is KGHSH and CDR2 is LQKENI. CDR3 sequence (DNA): TGTGCCAGCTCACCAGAGGACAGGGGCGGCTATGGCTACACCTTC. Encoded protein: CASSPEDRGGYGYTF.

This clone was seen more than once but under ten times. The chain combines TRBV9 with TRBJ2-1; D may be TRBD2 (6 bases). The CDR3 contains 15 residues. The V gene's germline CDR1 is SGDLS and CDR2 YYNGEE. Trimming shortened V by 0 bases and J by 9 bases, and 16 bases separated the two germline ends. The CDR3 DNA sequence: TGTGCCAGCAGCGTAGGGGGTGGGAGGACGGGTGAGCAGTTCTTC. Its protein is CASSVGGGRTGEQFF.

The CDR3 sequence is CASSVSAGGTYEQYF. CDR3 coding DNA: TGTGCCAGCAGCGTGTCGGCAGGGGGTACCTACGAGCAGTACTTC. The chain combines TRBV5-4 with TRBJ2-7; 7 bases are a match to TRBD1. This CDR3 is built from 15 residues. CDR1 is SGHNT, CDR2 YYREEE, per germline (reference sequence). V dropped 4 bases and J dropped 2; count of bases not matched to a gene: 9.

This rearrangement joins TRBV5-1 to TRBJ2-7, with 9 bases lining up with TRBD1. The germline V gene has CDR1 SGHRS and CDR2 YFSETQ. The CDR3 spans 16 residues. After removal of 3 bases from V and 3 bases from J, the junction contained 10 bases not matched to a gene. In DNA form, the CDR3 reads TGCGCCAGCAGCTCCCTTCCGGGACAGGGAGGCTACGAGCAGTACTTC. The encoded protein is CASSSLPGQGGYEQYF.

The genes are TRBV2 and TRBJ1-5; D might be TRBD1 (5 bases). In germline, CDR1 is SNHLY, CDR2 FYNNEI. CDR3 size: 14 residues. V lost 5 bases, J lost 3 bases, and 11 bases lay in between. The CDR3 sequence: CASSYQGYNQPQHF. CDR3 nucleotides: TGTGCCAGCAGTTATCAGGGCTACAATCAGCCCCAGCATTTT.